This T cell receptor beta chain came from a study of CD8+ T cells in alopecia areata. Overall study: The study gave tofacitinib for 6 to 18 months, then 6 months off drug.

Extraction and reverse transcription of RNA yielded cDNA as the sequencing template. The assay was immunoSEQ multiplex PCR, and TCRdb's table has in-frame clones only and misses some. The repertoire consists of 150,000 to 200,000 clones, with around 60% occurring once and the leading ten covering approximately 1.2%. The CDR3 contains 16 residues. CDR1 LNHNV and CDR2 YYDKDF come from the germline V gene (reference sequence). Losses at the gene ends were 4 bases for V and 6 bases for J; bases not matched to a gene: 8. Regarding treatment: oral pan-JAK inhibitor, 5-10 mg twice daily. Researchers took lesional scalp punch biopsies and peripheral blood from people who were alopecia areata patients.

Here the sequenced sample was CD4+ T cells sorted from blood, taken at approximately week 49, from a patient treated with tofacitinib. This TCR came from a human donor with alopecia areata. The chain recombines TRBV15 with TRBJ1-5, with 11 bases that match TRBD1. Here the CDR3 DNA reads TGTGCCACCAGCACCCCCGGGACAGGGGGGAGTCAGCCCCAGCATTTT. Its translation is CATSTPGTGGSQPQHF.